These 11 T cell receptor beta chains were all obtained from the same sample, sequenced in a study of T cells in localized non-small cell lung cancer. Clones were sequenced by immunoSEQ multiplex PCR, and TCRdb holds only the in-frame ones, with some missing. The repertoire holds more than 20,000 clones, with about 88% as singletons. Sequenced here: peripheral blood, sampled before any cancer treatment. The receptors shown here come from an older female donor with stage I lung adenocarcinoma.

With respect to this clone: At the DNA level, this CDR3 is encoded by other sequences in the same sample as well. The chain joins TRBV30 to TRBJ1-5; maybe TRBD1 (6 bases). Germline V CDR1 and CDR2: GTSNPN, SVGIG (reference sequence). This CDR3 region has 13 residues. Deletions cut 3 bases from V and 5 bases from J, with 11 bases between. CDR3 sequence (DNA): TGTGCCTGGAGCGTAGGGGGGGATCAGCCCCAGCATTTT. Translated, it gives CAWSVGGDQPQHF.

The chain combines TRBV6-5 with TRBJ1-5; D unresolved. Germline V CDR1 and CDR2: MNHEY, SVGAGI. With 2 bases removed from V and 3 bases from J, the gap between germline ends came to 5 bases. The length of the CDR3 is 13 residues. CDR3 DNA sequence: TGTGCCAGCAGTTACAGGGTCAATCAGCCCCAGCATTTT. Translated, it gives CASSYRVNQPQHF.

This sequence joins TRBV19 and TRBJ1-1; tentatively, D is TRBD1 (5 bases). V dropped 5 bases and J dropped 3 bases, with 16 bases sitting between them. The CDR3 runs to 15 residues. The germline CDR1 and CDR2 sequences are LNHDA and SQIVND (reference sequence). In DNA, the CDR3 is TGTGCCAGTAGTTCTTTCCGGGACGGAGACACTGAAGCTTTCTTT. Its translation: CASSSFRDGDTEAFF.

CDR3 DNA sequence: TGTGCCAGCGAAGGCAGGGAGGGTTATGGCTACACCTTC. It is translated as CASEGREGYGYTF. This chain joins TRBV18 and TRBJ1-2, with D tentatively TRBD1 (5 bases). V was trimmed by 8 bases and J by 5 bases, leaving 15 bases between them. Germline V gene sequence: CDR1 KGHSH, CDR2 LQKENI. The CDR3 is made up of 13 amino acids.

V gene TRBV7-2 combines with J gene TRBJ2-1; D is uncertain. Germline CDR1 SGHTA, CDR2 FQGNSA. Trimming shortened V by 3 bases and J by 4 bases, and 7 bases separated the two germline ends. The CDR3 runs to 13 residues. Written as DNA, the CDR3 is TGTGCCAGCAGCTTCCGGCGGTACAATGAGCAGTTCTTC. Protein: CASSFRRYNEQFF.

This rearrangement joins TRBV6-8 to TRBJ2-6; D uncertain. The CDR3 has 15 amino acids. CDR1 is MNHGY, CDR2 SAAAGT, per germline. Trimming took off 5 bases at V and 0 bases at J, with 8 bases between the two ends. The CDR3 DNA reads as TGTGCCAGCAGTCCCCGGAGCTCTGGGGCCAACGTCCTGACTTTC. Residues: CASSPRSSGANVLTF.

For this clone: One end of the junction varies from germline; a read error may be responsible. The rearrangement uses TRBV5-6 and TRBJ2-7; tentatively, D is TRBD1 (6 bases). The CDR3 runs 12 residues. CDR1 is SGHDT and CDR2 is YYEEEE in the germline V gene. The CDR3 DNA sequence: TGTGCCAGCAGCTTATTTTGGGGGCTCTTGAACTTC. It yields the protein CASSLFWGLLNF.

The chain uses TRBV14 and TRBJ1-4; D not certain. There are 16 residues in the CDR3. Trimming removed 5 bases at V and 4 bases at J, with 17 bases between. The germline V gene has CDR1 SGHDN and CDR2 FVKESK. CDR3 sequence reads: CASSCPRVEINEKLFF. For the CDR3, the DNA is TGTGCCAGCAGCTGTCCGAGAGTAGAAATTAATGAAAAACTGTTTTTT.

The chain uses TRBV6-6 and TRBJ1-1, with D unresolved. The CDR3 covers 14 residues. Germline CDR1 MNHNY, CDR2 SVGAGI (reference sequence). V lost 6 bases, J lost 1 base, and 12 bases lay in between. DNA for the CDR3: TGTGCCAGCAGGTTCAGTGGGAGGAACACTGAAGCTTTCTTT. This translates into CASRFSGRNTEAFF.

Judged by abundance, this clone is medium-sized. The CDR3 loop is CASSAGATDTQYF. The CDR3 DNA reads as TGTGCCAGCAGTGCGGGTGCCACAGATACGCAGTATTTT. The rearrangement uses TRBV6-4 and TRBJ2-3; no definite D call. Looked up from germline, CDR1 is MRHNA and CDR2 is SNTAGT. Trimming shortened V by 4 bases and J by 2 bases, and 7 bases separated the two germline ends. This CDR3 spans 13 amino acids.

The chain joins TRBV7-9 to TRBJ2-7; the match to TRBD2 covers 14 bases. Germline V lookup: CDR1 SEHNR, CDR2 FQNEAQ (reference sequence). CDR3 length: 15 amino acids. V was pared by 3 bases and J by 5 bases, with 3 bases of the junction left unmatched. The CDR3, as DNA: TGTGCCAGCAGCTTCAGGACTAGCGGGAGGCACGAGCAGTACTTC. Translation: CASSFRTSGRHEQYF.